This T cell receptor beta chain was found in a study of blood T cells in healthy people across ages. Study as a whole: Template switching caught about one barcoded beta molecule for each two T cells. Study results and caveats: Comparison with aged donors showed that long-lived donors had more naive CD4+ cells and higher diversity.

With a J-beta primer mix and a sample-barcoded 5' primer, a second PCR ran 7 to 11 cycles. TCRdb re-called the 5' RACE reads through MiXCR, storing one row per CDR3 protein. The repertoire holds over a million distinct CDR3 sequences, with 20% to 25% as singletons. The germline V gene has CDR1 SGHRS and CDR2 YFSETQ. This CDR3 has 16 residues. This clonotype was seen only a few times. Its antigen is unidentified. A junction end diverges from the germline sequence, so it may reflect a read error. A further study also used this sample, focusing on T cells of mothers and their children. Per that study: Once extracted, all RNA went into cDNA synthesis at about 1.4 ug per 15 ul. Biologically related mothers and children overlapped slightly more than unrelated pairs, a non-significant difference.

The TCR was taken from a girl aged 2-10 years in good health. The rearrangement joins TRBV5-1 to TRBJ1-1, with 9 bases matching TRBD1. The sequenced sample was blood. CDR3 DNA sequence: TGCGCCAGCAACTTGGCCCTGGGACAGGGCGCCACTGAAGCTTTCTTT. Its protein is CASNLALGQGATEAFF. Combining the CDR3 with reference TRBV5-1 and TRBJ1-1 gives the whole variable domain KAGVTQTPRYLIKTRGQQVTLSCSPISGHRSVSWYQQTPGQGLQFLFEYFSETQRNKGNFPGRFSGRQFSNSRSEMNVSTLELGDSALYLCASNLALGQGATEAFFGQGTRLTVV.